This is a list of T cell receptor beta chains from one sample in a study of blood T cell repertoires in COVID-19. Measured with immunoSEQ multiplex PCR; TCRdb has only the in-frame clones, and not every one. This table holds 55,000 to 75,000 clones, roughly 80% found once. The specimen was peripheral blood. The receptors derive from a man older than 75 with active COVID-19. The CDR3 runs from the conserved cysteine through the conserved F or W. A D gene is named only where the DNA matches it firmly. Clone sizes are given selectively: once, few, many, or a class where the clone is expanded.

D gene	CDR3 length	V gene	J gene	clone size	CDR3 protein	CDR3 DNA
TRBD1	15	TRBV11-2	TRBJ2-5	.	CASRTGGLAGETQYF	TGTGCCAGCAGGACAGGGGGGCTAGCAGGAGAGACCCAGTACTTC
TRBD1	16	TRBV29-1	TRBJ1-1	.	CSVRGTGGYMNTEAFF	TGCAGCGTCCGTGGGACAGGGGGATATATGAACACTGAAGCTTTCTTT
TRBD1	14	TRBV29-1	TRBJ2-2	.	CSANRQGGTGELFF	TGCAGCGCCAACCGACAGGGGGGCACCGGGGAGCTGTTTTTT
.	14	TRBV27	TRBJ1-1	.	CASSPYRENTEAFF	TGTGCCAGCAGCCCTTACAGGGAGAACACTGAAGCTTTCTTT
.	18	TRBV9	TRBJ2-2	.	CASSVRGGTGSNTGELFF	TGTGCCAGCAGCGTACGCGGTGGCACAGGGTCGAACACCGGGGAGCTGTTTTTT
TRBD1	13	TRBV7-8	TRBJ2-1	.	CASSTDRVNEQFF	TGTGCCAGCAGCACGGACAGGGTCAATGAGCAGTTCTTC
TRBD1	16	TRBV2	TRBJ1-1	once	CASTKGQGALSTEAFF	TGTGCCAGCACCAAGGGACAGGGGGCGTTGAGCACTGAAGCTTTCTTT
.	14	TRBV19	TRBJ2-3	.	CASSISGVTDTQYF	TGTGCCAGTAGTATATCGGGGGTCACAGATACGCAGTATTTT
.	12	TRBV30	TRBJ1-1	once	CAWSPGPGEAFF	TGTGCCTGGAGTCCCGGTCCGGGTGAAGCTTTCTTT
TRBD1	13	TRBV7-3	TRBJ2-1	.	CASSSLGQNEQFF	TGTGCCAGCAGCTCATTGGGACAGAATGAGCAGTTCTTC
.	13	TRBV12-3/TRBV12-4	TRBJ1-2	.	CASSLGQNYGYTF	TGTGCCAGCAGTTTAGGTCAGAACTATGGCTACACCTTC
TRBD1	11	TRBV12-3/TRBV12-4	TRBJ2-1	.	CASRIRDSEFF	TGTGCCAGCAGGATCCGGGACAGCGAGTTCTTC
TRBD2	13	TRBV20-1	TRBJ2-1	.	CSASSSGPNEQFF	TGCAGTGCTAGTTCTAGCGGACCCAATGAGCAGTTCTTC
.	12	TRBV25-1	TRBJ1-2	.	CASSGGLYGYTF	TGTGCCAGCAGTGGCGGTCTCTATGGCTACACCTTC
.	15	TRBV7-2	TRBJ1-6	.	CASSPDGGYNSPLHF	TGTGCCAGCAGCCCAGACGGGGGGTATAATTCACCCCTCCACTTT
TRBD1	16	TRBV5-5	TRBJ1-5	.	CASSFGTDRSNQPQHF	TGTGCCAGCAGCTTCGGGACAGACCGTAGCAATCAGCCCCAGCATTTT
TRBD1	15	TRBV18	TRBJ1-1	once	CASSTGQGYFSEAFF	TGTGCCAGCTCAACCGGACAGGGCTATTTCTCTGAAGCTTTCTTT
TRBD1	15	TRBV3-1/TRBV3-2	TRBJ2-2	.	CASSQGTGPTGELFF	TGTGCCAGCAGCCAGGGGACAGGGCCAACCGGGGAGCTGTTTTTT
TRBD1	14	TRBV6-5	TRBJ2-7	.	CASRQGAWDYEQYF	TGTGCCAGCAGACAGGGGGCATGGGACTACGAGCAGTACTTC
.	16	TRBV29-1	TRBJ2-3	once	CSVDSLILSSTDTQYF	TGCAGCGTTGATTCCCTTATCTTATCTAGCACAGATACGCAGTATTTT
TRBD1	16	TRBV19	TRBJ1-5	few	CASMGQGRMGNQPQHF	TGTGCCAGTATGGGACAGGGGAGAATGGGCAATCAGCCCCAGCATTTT
.	16	TRBV28	TRBJ1-4	.	CASSSRQPSTNEKLFF	TGTGCCAGCAGTTCTCGACAGCCATCAACTAATGAAAAACTGTTTTTT
TRBD1	15	TRBV9	TRBJ1-3	.	CASSPLGQAGNTIYF	TGTGCCAGCAGCCCCCTCGGACAGGCGGGAAACACCATATATTTT
TRBD2	13	TRBV2	TRBJ2-1	once	CASSENSGSEQFF	TGTGCCAGCAGTGAAAATAGCGGGAGTGAGCAGTTCTTC
TRBD2	17	TRBV9	TRBJ2-5	few	CASSVGVLAGAQETQYF	TGTGCCAGCAGCGTAGGGGTCCTAGCGGGGGCCCAAGAGACCCAGTACTTC
TRBD1	14	TRBV9	TRBJ1-2	.	CASSVETGQYGYTF	TGTGCCAGCAGCGTAGAGACAGGGCAATATGGCTACACCTTC
TRBD1	13	TRBV19	TRBJ2-7	.	CASSINRGYEQYF	TGTGCCAGTAGTATCAACAGGGGGTACGAGCAGTACTTC
.	15	TRBV6-5	TRBJ1-2	.	CASRAGGERIGGYTF	TGTGCCAGCAGGGCCGGGGGGGAGAGGATAGGAGGCTACACCTTC
TRBD2	17	TRBV5-1	TRBJ2-3	.	CASSLLTSGGAKDTQYF	TGCGCCAGCAGCTTGTTGACTAGCGGGGGGGCCAAGGATACGCAGTATTTT
.	14	TRBV6-5	TRBJ1-1	.	CASSYVRLGTEAFF	TGTGCCAGCAGTTACGTGCGGTTGGGCACTGAAGCTTTCTTT
TRBD2	15	TRBV7-3	TRBJ2-1	.	CASSPTSGANNEQFF	TGTGCCAGCAGCCCCACTAGCGGGGCCAACAATGAGCAGTTCTTC
.	13	TRBV7-2	TRBJ1-2	.	CASSLARLDGYTF	TGTGCCAGCAGCTTAGCCCGACTCGATGGCTACACCTTC
.	13	TRBV18	TRBJ1-1	.	CASSPPGSTEAFF	TGTGCCAGCTCACCACCTGGGAGCACTGAAGCTTTCTTT
.	21	TRBV21-1	TRBJ1-1	.	CASSKPPGTGRVWYVNTEAFF	TGTGCCAGCAGCAAACCCCCCGGGACAGGGAGGGTTTGGTACGTGAACACTGAAGCTTTCTTT
TRBD2	15	TRBV18	TRBJ2-7	.	CASSPQGLARYEQYF	TGTGCCAGCTCTCCACAGGGACTAGCGCGCTACGAGCAGTACTTC
TRBD2	16	TRBV7-2	TRBJ2-3	.	CASSPRVAGGSDTQYF	TGTGCCAGCAGCCCTCGGGTAGCGGGGGGTTCAGATACGCAGTATTTT
.	13	TRBV11-2	TRBJ1-5	once	CASSLAGNQPQHF	TGTGCCAGCAGCTTAGCGGGTAATCAGCCCCAGCATTTT
TRBD1	17	TRBV4-1	TRBJ2-1	.	CASSQIYVQGARYEQFF	TGCGCCAGCAGCCAAATCTATGTACAGGGGGCTAGGTATGAGCAGTTCTTC
TRBD1	15	TRBV30	TRBJ2-1	.	CAWSPLSTGNNEQFF	TGTGCCTGGAGTCCCCTCTCGACAGGGAACAATGAGCAGTTCTTC
.	14	TRBV27	TRBJ1-6	.	CASREVRDGSPLHF	TGTGCCAGCAGGGAGGTCAGAGATGGGTCACCCCTCCACTTT
TRBD2	17	TRBV14	TRBJ2-1	.	CASSQNRRGSGHNEQFF	TGTGCCAGCAGCCAGAATCGGCGCGGGAGTGGACACAATGAGCAGTTCTTC
.	15	TRBV7-2	TRBJ1-5	.	CASSPQRDFNQPQHF	TGTGCCAGCAGCCCGCAACGGGACTTTAATCAGCCCCAGCATTTT
TRBD2	14	TRBV19	TRBJ2-2	.	CASIAGGVPGELFF	TGTGCCAGTATCGCGGGAGGTGTCCCAGGGGAGCTGTTTTTT
TRBD1	17	TRBV18	TRBJ1-5	.	CASSPGTGDVGNQPQHF	TGTGCCAGCTCACCCGGGACAGGGGATGTGGGCAATCAGCCCCAGCATTTT
TRBD1	15	TRBV6-6	TRBJ2-5	once	CASSYTRTGKETQYF	TGTGCCAGCAGTTACACCCGGACAGGGAAAGAGACCCAGTACTTC
TRBD1	16	TRBV19	TRBJ1-2	.	CASRKGQGLGDYGYTF	TGTGCCAGTAGGAAGGGACAGGGGCTCGGGGACTATGGCTACACCTTC
.	15	TRBV2	TRBJ2-3	.	CASRNEGLSTDTQYF	TGTGCCAGTCGAAATGAGGGACTTAGCACAGATACGCAGTATTTT
TRBD1	14	TRBV5-1	TRBJ2-5	.	CASSPGQGMETQYF	TGCGCCAGCAGCCCGGGACAGGGTATGGAGACCCAGTACTTC
TRBD1	15	TRBV4-1	TRBJ2-3	few	CASSQGDRDADTQYF	TGCGCCAGCAGCCAAGGGGACAGGGATGCAGATACGCAGTATTTT
.	16	TRBV28	TRBJ1-5	once	CASVSNARINGQPQHF	TGTGCCAGCGTCTCTAACGCAAGAATTAACGGTCAGCCCCAGCATTTT
.	14	TRBV28	TRBJ2-7	.	CASSYPGRSYEQYF	TGTGCCAGCAGTTACCCCGGGAGATCCTACGAGCAGTACTTC
.	13	TRBV5-1	TRBJ2-2	.	CASSEPGAGELFF	TGCGCCAGCAGCGAACCGGGGGCCGGGGAGCTGTTTTTT
TRBD2	16	TRBV5-1	TRBJ2-7	.	CASIKSPASGKSEQYF	TGCGCCAGCATCAAATCCCCGGCTAGCGGGAAATCCGAGCAGTACTTC
TRBD1	15	TRBV2	TRBJ1-2	.	CASSPNPGTGNGYTF	TGTGCCAGCTCACCTAACCCCGGGACAGGGAATGGCTACACCTTC
.	14	TRBV6-5	TRBJ2-5	.	CASSHPGGQETQYF	TGTGCCAGCAGTCACCCCGGAGGACAAGAGACCCAGTACTTC
.	15	TRBV18	TRBJ1-2	.	CASSRGTSSNYGYTF	TGTGCCAGCTCACGGGGGACTTCGAGTAACTATGGCTACACCTTC
TRBD2	15	TRBV2	TRBJ2-1	few	CASSVGAGGPREQFF	TGTGCCAGCAGTGTTGGAGCGGGGGGCCCGAGGGAGCAGTTCTTC